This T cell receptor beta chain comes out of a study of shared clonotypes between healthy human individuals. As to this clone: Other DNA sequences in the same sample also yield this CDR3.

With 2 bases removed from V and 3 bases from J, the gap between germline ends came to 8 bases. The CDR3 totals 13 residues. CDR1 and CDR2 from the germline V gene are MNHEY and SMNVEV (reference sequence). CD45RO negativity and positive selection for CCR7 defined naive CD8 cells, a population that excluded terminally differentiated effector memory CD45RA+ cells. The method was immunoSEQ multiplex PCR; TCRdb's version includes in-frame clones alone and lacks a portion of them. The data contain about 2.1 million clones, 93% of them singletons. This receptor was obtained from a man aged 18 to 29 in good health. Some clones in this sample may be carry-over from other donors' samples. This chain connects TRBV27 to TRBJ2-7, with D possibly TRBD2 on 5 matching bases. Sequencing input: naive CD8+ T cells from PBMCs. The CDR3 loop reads CASSLGLLYEQYF. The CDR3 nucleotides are TGTGCCAGCAGTTTAGGACTCCTCTACGAGCAGTACTTC.